This TCR beta chain was captured by sequencing in a study of response to subunit inactivated influenza vaccine. Whole-study results and caveats: With each seasonal influenza vaccination, the authors suggested, few new T cells are recruited.

MiXCR was run by TCRdb on the RT-PCR reads, yielding one entry per CDR3 protein. The sample has 590,000 or so distinct CDR3 sequences, approximately 14% seen once. Germline values: CDR1 MNHEY, CDR2 SVGEGT. This CDR3 has 14 residues. The sample holds a few counts of this clonotype. The antigen remains undetermined. The junction differs from germline at one of its ends, possibly a read error. The chain employs TRBV6-2 or TRBV6-3 and TRBJ2-5; TRBD2 is a possible D gene (7 bases). This TCR was recovered from a middle-aged man who received an inactivated influenza vaccine. This sample comprised PBMCs from blood, obtained approximately 15 days before vaccination. The CDR3: CASRGGVYQENQYF. The CDR3 DNA reads as TGTGCCAGCCGAGGGGGGGTGTATCAAGAGAACCAGTACTTC.